This passage covers 4 T cell receptor beta chains from one sample sequenced in a study of blood T cell repertoires in COVID-19. Produced via immunoSEQ multiplex PCR; TCRdb's table is partial and in-frame only. This sample yields roughly 120,000 clones, of which around 78% are seen a single time; over 2% belongs to the top ten. The sequencing input was peripheral blood. These receptors all stem from a man aged 25-40 years with acute or convalescent COVID-19.

This chain joins TRBV2 and TRBJ1-1; the D gene is possibly TRBD1 (6 bases). Germline V CDR1 and CDR2: SNHLY, FYNNEI. This CDR3 has 14 residues. V lost 4 bases, J lost 5 bases, and 14 bases lay in between. The CDR3, as DNA: TGTGCCAGCAGTGCCCCACCAGGGGAGACTGAAGCTTTCTTT. Its protein product is CASSAPPGETEAFF.

This chain joins TRBV4-1 and TRBJ2-5; the match to TRBD2 covers 13 bases. The CDR3 consists of 20 residues. V lost 5 bases, J lost 2 bases, and 17 bases stayed unmatched. Looked up from germline, CDR1 is MGHRA and CDR2 is YSYEKL. The CDR3 DNA reads as TGCGCCAGCAGCTCCAAGGGGTCATCTGGACTAGCGGGGGAGCAAGAGACCCAGTACTTC. Translated: CASSSKGSSGLAGEQETQYF.

The rearrangement links TRBV6-2 or TRBV6-3 to TRBJ2-1; D unclear. V was shortened by 0 bases and J by 6 bases, with 9 bases between the two germline ends. Looked up from germline, CDR1 is MNHEY and CDR2 is SVGEGT. This CDR3 is built from 14 residues. Here the CDR3 DNA reads TGTGCCAGCAGTTACTCGGATGGGCGCAATGAGCAGTTCTTC. It yields the protein CASSYSDGRNEQFF.

The chain carries TRBV20-1 and TRBJ1-6, with D maybe TRBD1 (5 bases). This CDR3 region has 15 residues. V was clipped by 3 bases and J by 11 bases, with 20 bases between them. The germline gives CDR1 DFQATT, CDR2 SNEGSKA (reference sequence). The CDR3 DNA reads as TGCAGTGCTAGTACGCAGACCGGGGGTTTAACACCCCTCCACTTT. The encoded protein is CSASTQTGGLTPLHF.